This paragraph covers one T cell receptor beta chain sequence. The antigen is unknown. cDNA libraries for TCR beta contained unique molecular identifiers. Yield was 500,000 or so cDNA molecules from about 1 to 10 million T cells. TCRdb called the PCR reads again in MiXCR, with one record for every CDR3 protein. There are roughly 410,000 distinct CDR3 sequences in the sample; less than 40% occur only once, and roughly 13% lies in the top ten. These data come from a study of post-analysis software for immune sequencing data. The wider study: Patients had relapsing-remitting, secondary progressive or progressive-relapsing multiple sclerosis; some lacked subtype. General observations from the study: Patients used about 5 TRBV segments, including TRBV5-6, TRBV5-1 and TRBV20-1, more often than controls.

Trimming removed 5 bases from V and 4 bases from J, with 13 bases in between. This CDR3 region has 14 residues. Germline-derived CDR1 and CDR2 are SEHNR and FQNEAQ (reference sequence). Sequencing was done on a sample of blood. This chain uses TRBV7-9 with TRBJ2-3; tentatively, D is TRBD2 (6 bases). This TCR came from a girl aged 5 to 17 with multiple sclerosis. The CDR3 DNA is TGTGCCAGCAGCCTACGACTAGATCCAGATACGCAGTATTTT. It is translated as CASSLRLDPDTQYF.